This T cell receptor (beta chain) stems from a study of T-cell memory formation after mild COVID-19. Study at large: The study found TCR clusters largely donor specific.

MiXCR, applied by TCRdb to the 5' RACE reads, yields one record per CDR3 protein. This table has under 85,000 distinct CDR3 sequences, roughly 13% appearing once. The V gene's germline CDR1 is MNHEY and CDR2 SMNVEV (reference sequence). V was pared by 5 bases and J by 1 base, with 10 bases of the junction left unmatched. CDR3 length equals 16 residues. Study-level findings and limits: Memory from before infection featured some responding clones, which suggests cross-reactive memory joined.

In the case of this clonotype: Its antigen is undetermined.

The sequenced material came from PBMCs or a T cell subset sorted from them (not recorded which). V usage is TRBV27 and J usage is TRBJ2-5; TRBD1 agrees at 7 bases. The sequence came from an adult woman who had mild COVID-19 (a few samples of this study predate the infection). Cell type and time point are not known. The CDR3 loop reads CASSQTPGQTQETQYF. The CDR3 bases are TGTGCCAGCAGTCAGACCCCGGGACAGACCCAAGAGACCCAGTACTTC.